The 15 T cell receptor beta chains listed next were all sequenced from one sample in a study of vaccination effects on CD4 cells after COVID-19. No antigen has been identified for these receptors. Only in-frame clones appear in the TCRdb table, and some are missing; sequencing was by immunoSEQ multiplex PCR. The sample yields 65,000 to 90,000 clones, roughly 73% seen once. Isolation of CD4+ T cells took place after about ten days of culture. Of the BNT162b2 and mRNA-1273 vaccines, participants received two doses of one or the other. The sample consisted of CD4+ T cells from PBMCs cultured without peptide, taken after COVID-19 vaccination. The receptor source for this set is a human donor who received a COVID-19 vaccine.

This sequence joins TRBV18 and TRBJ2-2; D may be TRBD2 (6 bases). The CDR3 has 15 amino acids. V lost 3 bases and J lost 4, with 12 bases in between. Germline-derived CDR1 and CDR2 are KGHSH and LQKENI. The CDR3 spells CASSPGGVRTGELFF. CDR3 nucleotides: TGTGCCAGCTCACCGGGGGGAGTTCGCACCGGGGAGCTGTTTTTT.

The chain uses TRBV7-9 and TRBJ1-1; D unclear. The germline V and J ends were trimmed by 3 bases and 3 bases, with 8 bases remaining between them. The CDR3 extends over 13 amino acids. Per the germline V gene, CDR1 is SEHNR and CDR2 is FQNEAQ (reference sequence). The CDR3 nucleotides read TGTGCCAGCAGCTTGCAGGTTTACACTGAAGCTTTCTTT. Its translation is CASSLQVYTEAFF.

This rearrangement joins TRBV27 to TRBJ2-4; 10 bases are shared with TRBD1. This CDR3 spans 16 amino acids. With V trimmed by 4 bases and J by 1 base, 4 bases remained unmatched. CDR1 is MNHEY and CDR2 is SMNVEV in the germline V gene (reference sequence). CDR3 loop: CASSSDRGSAKNIQYF. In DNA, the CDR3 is TGTGCCAGCAGTTCGGACAGGGGGTCGGCCAAAAACATTCAGTACTTC.

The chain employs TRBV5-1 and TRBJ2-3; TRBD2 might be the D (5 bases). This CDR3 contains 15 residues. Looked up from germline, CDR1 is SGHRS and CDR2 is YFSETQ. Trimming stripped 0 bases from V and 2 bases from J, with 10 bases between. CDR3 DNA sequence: TGCGCCAGCAGCTTGGAGACTATTAACACAGATACGCAGTATTTT. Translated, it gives CASSLETINTDTQYF.

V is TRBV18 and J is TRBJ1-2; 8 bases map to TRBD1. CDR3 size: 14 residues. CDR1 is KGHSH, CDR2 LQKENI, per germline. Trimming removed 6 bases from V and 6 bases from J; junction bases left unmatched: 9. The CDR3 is CASSRDRLGDGYTF. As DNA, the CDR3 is TGTGCCAGCTCCCGGGACAGGCTGGGGGATGGCTACACCTTC.

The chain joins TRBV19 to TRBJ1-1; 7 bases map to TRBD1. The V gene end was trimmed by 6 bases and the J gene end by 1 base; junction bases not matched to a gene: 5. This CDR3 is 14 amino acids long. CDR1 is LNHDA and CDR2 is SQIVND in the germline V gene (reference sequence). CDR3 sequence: CASRPTGTNTEAFF. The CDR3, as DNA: TGTGCCAGTAGGCCGACAGGGACGAACACTGAAGCTTTCTTT.

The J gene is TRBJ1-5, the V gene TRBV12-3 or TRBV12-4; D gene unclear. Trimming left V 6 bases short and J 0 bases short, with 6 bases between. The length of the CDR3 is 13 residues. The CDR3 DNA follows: TGTGCCAGCAGCCGAAATAGCAATCAGCCCCAGCATTTT. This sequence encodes CASSRNSNQPQHF.

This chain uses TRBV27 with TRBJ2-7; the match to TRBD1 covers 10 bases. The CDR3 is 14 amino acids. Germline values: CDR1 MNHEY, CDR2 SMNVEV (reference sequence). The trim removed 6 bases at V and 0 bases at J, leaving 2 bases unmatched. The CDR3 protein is CASRGDRGSYEQYV. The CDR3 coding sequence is TGTGCCAGCAGGGGGGACAGGGGCTCCTACGAGCAGTACGTC.

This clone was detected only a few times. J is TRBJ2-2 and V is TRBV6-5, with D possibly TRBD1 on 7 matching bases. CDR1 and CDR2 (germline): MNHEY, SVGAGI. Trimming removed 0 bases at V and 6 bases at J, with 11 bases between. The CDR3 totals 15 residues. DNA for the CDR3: TGTGCCAGCAGTTACTCGACAGGGAGGCCCGGGGAGCTGTTTTTT. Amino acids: CASSYSTGRPGELFF.

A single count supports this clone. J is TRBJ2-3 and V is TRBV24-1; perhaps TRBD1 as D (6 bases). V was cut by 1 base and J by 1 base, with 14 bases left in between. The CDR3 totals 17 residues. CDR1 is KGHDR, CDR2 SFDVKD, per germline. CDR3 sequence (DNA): TGTGCCACCAGTGATTTAATGCGGGCAGGGGGCACAGATACGCAGTATTTT. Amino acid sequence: CATSDLMRAGGTDTQYF.

The CDR3 DNA reads as TGTGCCAGCAGCCACAGGGGAATCGGGGACTACACCTTC. Protein sequence: CASSHRGIGDYTF. This chain joins TRBV6-5 and TRBJ1-2, with 7 bases that match TRBD1. This CDR3 region has 13 residues. The ends lost 6 bases at V and 10 bases at J; junction bases unmatched: 11. Germline CDR1 and CDR2: MNHEY and SVGAGI.

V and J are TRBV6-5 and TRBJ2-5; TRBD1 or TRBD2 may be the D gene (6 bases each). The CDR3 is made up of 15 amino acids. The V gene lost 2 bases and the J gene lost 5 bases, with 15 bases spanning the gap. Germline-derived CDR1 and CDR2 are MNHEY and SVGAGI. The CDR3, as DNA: TGTGCCAGCAGTTACCTCCATGGGGGGCGGGAGACCCAGTACTTC. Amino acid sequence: CASSYLHGGRETQYF.

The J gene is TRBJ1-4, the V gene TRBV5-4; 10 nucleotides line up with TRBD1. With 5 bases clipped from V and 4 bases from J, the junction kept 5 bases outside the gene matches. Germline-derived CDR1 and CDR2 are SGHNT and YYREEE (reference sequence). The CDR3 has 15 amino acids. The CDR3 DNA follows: TGTGCCAGCAGTGACAGGGGGCGAGTTAATGAAAAACTGTTTTTT. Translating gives CASSDRGRVNEKLFF. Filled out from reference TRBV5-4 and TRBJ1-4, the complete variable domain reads ETGVTQSPTHLIKTRGQQVTLRCSSQSGHNTVSWYQQALGQGPQFIFQYYREEENGRGNFPPRFSGLQFPNYSSELNVNALELDDSALYLCASSDRGRVNEKLFFGSGTQLSVL.

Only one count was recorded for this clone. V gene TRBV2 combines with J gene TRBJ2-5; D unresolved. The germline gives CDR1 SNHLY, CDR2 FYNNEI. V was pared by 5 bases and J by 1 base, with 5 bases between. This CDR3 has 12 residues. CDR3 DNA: TGTGCCAGCAGTTCAGTCCAAGAGACCCAGTACTTC. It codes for CASSSVQETQYF.

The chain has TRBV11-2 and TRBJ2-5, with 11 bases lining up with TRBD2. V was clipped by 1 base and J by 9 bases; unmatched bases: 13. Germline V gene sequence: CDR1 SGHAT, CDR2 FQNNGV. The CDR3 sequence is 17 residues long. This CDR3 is CASSLGLAGGLPSAQYF. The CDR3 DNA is TGTGCCAGCAGCTTAGGCCTAGCGGGGGGATTGCCCTCAGCCCAGTACTTC.